This T cell receptor beta chain was retrieved from a study of blood T cells in healthy people across ages (dated by TCRdb to between 2014 and 2017). Background for the entire study: In model experiments, roughly one uniquely barcoded TCR beta cDNA molecule per two T cells was captured by template switching. For two donors (one aged 18 to 30 and one aged 80 or older), the study analyzed two additional independent replicas of 1 million unique cDNA reads from the same blood draw. To track age-related changes in TCR beta repertoire diversity, the study relied on deep sequencing normalized with unique cDNA molecular identifiers. To avoid experimental bias, donors of different ages were distributed randomly across sequencing lanes. Donors were grouped into four age groups: young (average roughly 15 years), middle-aged (under 40), aged (around 60) and long-lived (approximately 82). Beyond this particular receptor, the publication reports: Estimates of total diversity from one million sequenced T cells were regarded as lower bounds and underestimates. As age increased, observed TCR beta diversity per million T cells dropped in a roughly linear way, and a significant reduction was already evident by age around 41. Because donor CMV infection status was unknown, age-related changes in expanded clonotypes were potentially confounded. The percentage of naive T cells measured by flow cytometry correlated strongly with observed TCR beta diversity. Compared with the aged group, more naive CD4+ T cells, fewer expanded clones and increased TCR diversity were shown by the long-lived group, suggesting age selection. Conclusive comparison of naive and antigen-experienced compartments was prevented by the profiling of bulk unsorted PBMCs.

A word on this clonotype: Its antigen is currently not known. The input lacks base qualities; no much larger clone sits a single base away.

The CDR3 numbers 17 residues from cysteine through phenylalanine. CDR3 DNA only is kept here, 51 bases in frame from base 1. Unmatched junction bases come to 15, with V trimmed by 4 bases and J by 7 bases. Looking up the germline V gene yields CDR1 SGHVS and CDR2 FNYEAQ. Libraries were constructed by 5' RACE. Sequencing used an Illumina HiSeq 2500. A second PCR of about 7 to 12 cycles was run with a J-beta primer mix and a sample-barcoded 5' primer. A unique molecular identifier was introduced onto each TCR beta cDNA molecule by a template-switch 5' adaptor carrying 12 random nucleotides. At least 2.5 million CDR3-containing paired-end reads were obtained from each sample. First-strand cDNA synthesis was performed from all RNA using the Mint cDNA synthesis kit, with priming by a TRBC-specific oligonucleotide. All cDNA was treated with uracil-DNA glycosylase and then went through a first 18-cycle PCR with the universal primers M1SS and BC2_uni_R. The paper's processing steps were these. Each sample was normalized by randomly selecting 1 million high-quality reads, each carrying a distinct molecular identifier. Reads with shared molecular identifiers were discarded instead of being binned into consensus sequences. MiTCR, with a Q25 quality threshold and the strictest error-elimination algorithm, was used for CDR3 identification, clonotype clustering and error correction. A nonparametric unseen species model using Euler transformation provided a lower-bound estimate of total TCR beta diversity. TCRdb reran the public reads through fastp at Q25 and MiXCR, keeping productive beta chains. Rows with one shared CDR3 protein collapse into an entry with the most common genes and DNA. TCRdb, not the authors, supplied the V and J calls. Counted in this sample were 650,000 to 1,000,000 distinct CDR3 sequences; 30% to 45% of them appeared once. Together, the top ten hold 13% of the sample.

The approximately 41 donors, aged about 6 to 100 years, were systemically healthy Caucasian individuals from Russia. Each donor gave 8 to 10 milliliters of peripheral blood, collected into EDTA-treated Vacutainer tubes. Ficoll-Paque density-gradient centrifugation was used to isolate PBMCs, with at least 6 million per sample. Total RNA was extracted from PBMCs with Trizol reagent, with at least 5.5 micrograms obtained per sample. For every donor, flow cytometry on a PBMC aliquot measured the percentage of naive CD45RAhigh/CD27high T cells. This receptor chain uses TRBV7-6 and TRBJ2-7, and TRBD2 matches 11 of the central bases. This clonotype was sampled from a young man in good health. Sequencing input: blood. The CDR3 sequence is CASSSRVSGGAYNEQYF. The base sequence is TGTGCCAGCAGCTCCCGTGTTAGCGGGGGGGCTTACAATGAGCAGTACTTC.